The TCR beta chain under discussion was sequenced for a study of T cell responses to AZD1222 COVID-19 vaccine. Using immunoSEQ multiplex PCR, the repertoire was profiled, and TCRdb retains in-frame clones only, with some absent. The sample has about 150,000 clones, 82% seen once. A word on this clone: Its antigen is unidentified.

Study observations and caveats: Clonal diversity may have been underestimated in mostly white British donors. Close to half of all spike-specific TCRs reportedly target regions of the variants that are unmutated. Among AZD1222 vaccinees, only six or seven were seropositive at baseline.

CDR3 length: 15 residues. Germline V gives CDR1 SGHRS, CDR2 YFSETQ. Trimming shortened V by 1 base and J by 4 bases, and 12 bases separated the two germline ends. The clonotype originates from an adult in good health. The sample was peripheral blood, taken on day 0 of MenACWY control vaccination. This rearrangement joins TRBV5-1 to TRBJ1-3; D possibly corresponds to TRBD1 (5 bases). CDR3 sequence reads: CASSLWGEGGNTIYF. The CDR3 nucleotides read TGCGCCAGCAGCTTGTGGGGCGAAGGCGGAAACACCATATATTTT.